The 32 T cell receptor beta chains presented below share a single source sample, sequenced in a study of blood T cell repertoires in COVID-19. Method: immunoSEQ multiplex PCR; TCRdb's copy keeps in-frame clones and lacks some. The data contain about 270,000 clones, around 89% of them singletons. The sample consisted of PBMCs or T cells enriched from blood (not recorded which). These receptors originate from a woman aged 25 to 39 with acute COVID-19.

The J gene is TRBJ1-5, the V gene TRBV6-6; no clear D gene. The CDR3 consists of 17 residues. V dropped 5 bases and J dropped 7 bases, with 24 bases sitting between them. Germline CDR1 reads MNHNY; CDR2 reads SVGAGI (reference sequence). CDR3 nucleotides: TGTGCCAGCAGTCTACTACGGCCGGGAGCTACTGGGCAGCCCCAGCATTTT. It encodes CASSLLRPGATGQPQHF.

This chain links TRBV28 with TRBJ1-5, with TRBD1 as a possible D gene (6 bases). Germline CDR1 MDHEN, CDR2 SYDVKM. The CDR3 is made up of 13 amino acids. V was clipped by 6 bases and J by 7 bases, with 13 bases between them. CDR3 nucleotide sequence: TGTGCCAGCAGGACACAGGGTTCCCAGCCCCAGCATTTT. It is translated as CASRTQGSQPQHF.

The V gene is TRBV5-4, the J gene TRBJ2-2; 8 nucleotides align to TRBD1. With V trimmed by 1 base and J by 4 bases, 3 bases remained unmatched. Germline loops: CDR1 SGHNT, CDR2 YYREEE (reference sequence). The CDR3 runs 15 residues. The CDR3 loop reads CASSLQGAGTGELFF. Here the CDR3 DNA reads TGTGCCAGCAGCTTGCAGGGGGCGGGCACCGGGGAGCTGTTTTTT.

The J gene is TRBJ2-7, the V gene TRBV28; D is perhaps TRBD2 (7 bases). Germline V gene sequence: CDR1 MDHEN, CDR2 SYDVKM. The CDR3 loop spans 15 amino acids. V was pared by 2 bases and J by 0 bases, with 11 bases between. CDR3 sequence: CASSLGGGSSYEQYF. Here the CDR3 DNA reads TGTGCCAGCAGTTTAGGGGGGGGCAGCTCCTACGAGCAGTACTTC.

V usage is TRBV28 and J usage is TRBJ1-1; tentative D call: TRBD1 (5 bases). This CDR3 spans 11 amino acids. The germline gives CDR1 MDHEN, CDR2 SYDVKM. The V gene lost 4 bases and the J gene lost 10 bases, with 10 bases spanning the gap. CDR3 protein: CASSSRVVAFF. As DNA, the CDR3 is TGTGCCAGCAGTTCCAGGGTTGTAGCTTTCTTT.

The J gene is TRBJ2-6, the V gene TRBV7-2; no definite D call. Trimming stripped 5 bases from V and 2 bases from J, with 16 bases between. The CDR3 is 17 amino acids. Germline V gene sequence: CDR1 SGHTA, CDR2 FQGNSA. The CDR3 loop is CASSDIRWVAGANVLTF. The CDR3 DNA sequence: TGTGCCAGCAGCGACATCCGTTGGGTAGCTGGGGCCAACGTCCTGACTTTC.

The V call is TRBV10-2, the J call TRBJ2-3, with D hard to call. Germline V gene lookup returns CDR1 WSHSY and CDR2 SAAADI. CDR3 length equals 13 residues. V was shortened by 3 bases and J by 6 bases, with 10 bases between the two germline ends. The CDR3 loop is CASSDSGFDTQYF. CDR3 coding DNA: TGCGCCAGCAGTGATTCAGGTTTTGATACGCAGTATTTT.

In DNA, the CDR3 is TGTGCCAGCAGTGAAGCAGCCTCCAACTCCTACAATGAGCAGTTCTTC. It codes for CASSEAASNSYNEQFF. V and J are TRBV2 and TRBJ2-1; no clear D gene. The CDR3 contains 16 residues. Trimming left V 0 bases short and J 0 bases short, with 9 bases between. The germline CDR1 and CDR2 sequences are SNHLY and FYNNEI.

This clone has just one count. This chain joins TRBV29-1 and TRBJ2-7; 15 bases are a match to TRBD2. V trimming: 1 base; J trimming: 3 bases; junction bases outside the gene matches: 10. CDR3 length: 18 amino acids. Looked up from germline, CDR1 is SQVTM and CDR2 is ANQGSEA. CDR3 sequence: CSVEVGGLAGGGVYEQYF. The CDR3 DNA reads TGCAGCGTTGAAGTCGGGGGACTAGCGGGAGGAGGTGTCTACGAGCAGTACTTC.

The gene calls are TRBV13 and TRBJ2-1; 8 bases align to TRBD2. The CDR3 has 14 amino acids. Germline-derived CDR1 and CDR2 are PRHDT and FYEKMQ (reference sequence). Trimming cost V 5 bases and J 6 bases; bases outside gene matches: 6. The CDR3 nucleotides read TGTGCCAGCAGCCTCGAGCGGGAGCTCAATGAGCAGTTCTTC. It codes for CASSLERELNEQFF. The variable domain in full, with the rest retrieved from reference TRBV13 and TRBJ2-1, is AAGVIQSPRHLIKEKRETATLKCYPIPRHDTVYWYQQGPGQDPQFLISFYEKMQSDKGSIPDRFSAQQFSDYHSELNMSSLELGDSALYFCASSLERELNEQFFGPGTRLTVL.

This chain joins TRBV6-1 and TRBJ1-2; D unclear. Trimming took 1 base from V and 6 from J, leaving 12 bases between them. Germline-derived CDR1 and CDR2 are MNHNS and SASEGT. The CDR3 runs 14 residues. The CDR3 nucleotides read TGTGCCAGCAGTGAAGGTTCGGGGAGTCATGGCTACACCTTC. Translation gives CASSEGSGSHGYTF.

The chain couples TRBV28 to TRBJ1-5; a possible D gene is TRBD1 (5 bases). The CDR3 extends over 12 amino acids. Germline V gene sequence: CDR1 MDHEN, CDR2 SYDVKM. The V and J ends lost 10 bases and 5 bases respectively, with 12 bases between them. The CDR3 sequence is CATQGRDQPQHF. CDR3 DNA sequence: TGTGCCACCCAGGGCCGGGATCAGCCCCAGCATTTT.

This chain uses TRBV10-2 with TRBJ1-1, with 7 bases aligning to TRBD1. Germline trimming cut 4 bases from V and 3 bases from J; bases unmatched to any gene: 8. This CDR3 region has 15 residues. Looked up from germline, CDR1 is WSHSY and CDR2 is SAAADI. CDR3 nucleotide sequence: TGCGCCAGCAGTGGACAGGGTGAAAAGGACACTGAAGCTTTCTTT. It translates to CASSGQGEKDTEAFF.

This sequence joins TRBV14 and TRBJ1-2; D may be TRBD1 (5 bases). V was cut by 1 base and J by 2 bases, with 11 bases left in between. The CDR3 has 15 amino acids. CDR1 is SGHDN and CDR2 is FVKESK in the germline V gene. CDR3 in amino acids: CASSQGGRANYGYTF. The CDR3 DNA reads TGTGCCAGCAGCCAAGGTGGCAGGGCCAACTATGGCTACACCTTC.

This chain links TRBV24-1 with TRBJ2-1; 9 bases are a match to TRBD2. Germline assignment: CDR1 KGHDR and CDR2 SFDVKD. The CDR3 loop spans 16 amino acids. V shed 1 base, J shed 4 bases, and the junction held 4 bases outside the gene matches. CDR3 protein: CATSDLSSGAYNEQFF. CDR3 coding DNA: TGTGCCACCAGTGATTTATCTAGCGGGGCATACAATGAGCAGTTCTTC.

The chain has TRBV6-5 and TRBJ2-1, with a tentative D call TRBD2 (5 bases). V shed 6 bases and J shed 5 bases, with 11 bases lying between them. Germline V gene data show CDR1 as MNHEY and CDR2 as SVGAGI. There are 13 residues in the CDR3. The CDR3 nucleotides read TGTGCCAGCAGAGGGTGGCGGGACAATGAGCAGTTCTTC. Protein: CASRGWRDNEQFF.

Here the CDR3 reads CASSGTSGREGYNEQFF. As DNA, the CDR3 is TGTGCCAGCAGCGGGACTAGCGGGAGGGAGGGCTACAATGAGCAGTTCTTC. The chain is built from TRBV9 and TRBJ2-1; 15 bases map to TRBD2. The CDR3 has 17 residues. Germline-derived CDR1 and CDR2 are SGDLS and YYNGEE. With 3 bases clipped from V and 3 bases from J, the junction kept 4 bases outside the gene matches.

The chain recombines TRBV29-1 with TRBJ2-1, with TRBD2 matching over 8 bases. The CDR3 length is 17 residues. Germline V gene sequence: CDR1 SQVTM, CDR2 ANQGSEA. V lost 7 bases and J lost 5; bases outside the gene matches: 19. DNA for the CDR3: TGCAGCGCCTCGGGGGGGGCGGTTGCAATCGGCCACAATGAGCAGTTCTTC. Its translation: CSASGGAVAIGHNEQFF.

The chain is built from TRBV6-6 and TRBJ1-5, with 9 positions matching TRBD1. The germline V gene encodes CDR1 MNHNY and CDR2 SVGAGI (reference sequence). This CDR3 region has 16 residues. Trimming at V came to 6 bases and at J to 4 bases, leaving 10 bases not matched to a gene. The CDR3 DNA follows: TGTGCCAGCAGCGAGAACGGGGGGACAGGGAATCAGCCCCAGCATTTT. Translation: CASSENGGTGNQPQHF.

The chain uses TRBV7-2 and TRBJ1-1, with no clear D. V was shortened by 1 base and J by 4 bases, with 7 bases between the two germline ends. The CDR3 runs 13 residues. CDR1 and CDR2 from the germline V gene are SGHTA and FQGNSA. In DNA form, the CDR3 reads TGTGCCAGCAGCTTAGTGGGCGTCACTGAAGCTTTCTTT. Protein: CASSLVGVTEAFF.

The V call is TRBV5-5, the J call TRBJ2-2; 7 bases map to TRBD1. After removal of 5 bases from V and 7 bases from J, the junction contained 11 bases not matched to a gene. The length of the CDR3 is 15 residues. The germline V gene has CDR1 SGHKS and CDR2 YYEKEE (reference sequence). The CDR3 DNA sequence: TGTGCCAGCAGAGCCGCGGTAGGGGGCGGCGGGGAGCTGTTTTTT. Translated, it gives CASRAAVGGGGELFF.

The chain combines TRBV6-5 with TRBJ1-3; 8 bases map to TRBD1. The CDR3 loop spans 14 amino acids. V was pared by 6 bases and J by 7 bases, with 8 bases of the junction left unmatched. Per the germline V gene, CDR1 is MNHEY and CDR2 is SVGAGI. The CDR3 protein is CASRRDRLGNTIYF. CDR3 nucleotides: TGTGCCAGCAGAAGGGACAGGCTTGGGAACACCATATATTTT.

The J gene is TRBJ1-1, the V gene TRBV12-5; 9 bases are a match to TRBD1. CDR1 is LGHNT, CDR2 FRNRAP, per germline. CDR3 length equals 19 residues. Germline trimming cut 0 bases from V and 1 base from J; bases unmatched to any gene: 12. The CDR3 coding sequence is TGTGCTAGTGGTTTGGTATTCGGACAGGGGAGCGGCGGGAACACTGAAGCTTTCTTT. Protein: CASGLVFGQGSGGNTEAFF. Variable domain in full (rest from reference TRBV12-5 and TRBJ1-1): DARVTQTPRHKVTEMGQEVTMRCQPILGHNTVFWYRQTMMQGLELLAYFRNRAPLDDSGMPKDRFSAEMPDATLATLKIQPSEPRDSAVYFCASGLVFGQGSGGNTEAFFGQGTRLTVV.

The DNA of the CDR3 is TGCAGCGTTGGGAGTAGCGGCCGCGAGCAGTACTTC. This gives the protein CSVGSSGREQYF. The chain is built from TRBV29-1 and TRBJ2-7, with TRBD2 as a possible D gene (6 bases). V lost 4 bases, J lost 6 bases, and 13 bases lay in between. Germline values: CDR1 SQVTM, CDR2 ANQGSEA. The CDR3 has 12 residues.

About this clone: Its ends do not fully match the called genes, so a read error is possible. The CDR3 sequence is CASSIDLGTGKSF. The DNA for the CDR3 is TGTGCCAGTAGTATAGACCTGGGGACAGGAAAGAGTTTT. The chain links TRBV19 to TRBJ1-5, with 8 bases identical to TRBD1. The germline CDR1 and CDR2 sequences are LNHDA and SQIVND (reference sequence). This CDR3 is 13 amino acids long.

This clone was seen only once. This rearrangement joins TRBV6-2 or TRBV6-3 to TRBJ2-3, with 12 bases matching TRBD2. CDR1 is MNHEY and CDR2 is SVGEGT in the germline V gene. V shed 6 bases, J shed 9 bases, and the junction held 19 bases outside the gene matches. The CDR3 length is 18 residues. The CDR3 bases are TGTGCCAGCAGCGCAGAGATAACGACTAGCGGGAGAGGCGGAACGCAGTATTTT. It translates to CASSAEITTSGRGGTQYF.

CDR3 in DNA: TGTGCCAGCAGCCAAGGGGGACAGTACACAGATACGCAGTATTTT. This codes for CASSQGGQYTDTQYF. This chain links TRBV3-1 (or the pseudogene TRBV3-2) with TRBJ2-3, with TRBD1 identical over 7 bases. V trimming: 1 base; J trimming: 2 bases; junction bases outside the gene matches: 3. The CDR3 runs to 15 residues. Per germline, CDR1 LGHDT and CDR2 YNNKEL (reference sequence).

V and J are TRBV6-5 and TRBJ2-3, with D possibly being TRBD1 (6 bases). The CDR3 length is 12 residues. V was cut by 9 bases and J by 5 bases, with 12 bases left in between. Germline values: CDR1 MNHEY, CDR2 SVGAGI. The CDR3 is CASSLGGDTQYF. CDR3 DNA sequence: TGTGCCAGTTCCCTAGGGGGAGATACGCAGTATTTT.

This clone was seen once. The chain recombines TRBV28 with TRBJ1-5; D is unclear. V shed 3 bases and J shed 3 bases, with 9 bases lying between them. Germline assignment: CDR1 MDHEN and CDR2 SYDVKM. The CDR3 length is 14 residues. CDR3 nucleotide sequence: TGTGCCAGCAGTTTTGCCGCGTTCAATCAGCCCCAGCATTTT. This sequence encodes CASSFAAFNQPQHF.

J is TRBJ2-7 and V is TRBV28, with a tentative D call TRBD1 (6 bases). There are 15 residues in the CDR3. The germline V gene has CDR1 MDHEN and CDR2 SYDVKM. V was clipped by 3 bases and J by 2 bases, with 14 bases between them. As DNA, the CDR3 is TGTGCCAGCAGTTTGTGGCAGGGGACAACCTACGAGCAGTACTTC. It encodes CASSLWQGTTYEQYF.

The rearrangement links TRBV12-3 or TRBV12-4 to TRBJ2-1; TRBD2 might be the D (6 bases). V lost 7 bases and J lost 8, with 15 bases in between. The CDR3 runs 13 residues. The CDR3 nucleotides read TGTGCCAGCACCCCGACGGGGGACGATGAGCAGTTCTTC. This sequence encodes CASTPTGDDEQFF.

CDR3 loop: CASSLDTAKNIQYF. CDR3 bases: TGTGCCAGCAGCCTAGATACGGCCAAAAACATTCAGTACTTC. This chain connects TRBV6-5 to TRBJ2-4; D ambiguous. This CDR3 has 14 residues. From germline, CDR1 is MNHEY and CDR2 SVGAGI. V shed 6 bases and J shed 1 base, with 10 bases lying between them.